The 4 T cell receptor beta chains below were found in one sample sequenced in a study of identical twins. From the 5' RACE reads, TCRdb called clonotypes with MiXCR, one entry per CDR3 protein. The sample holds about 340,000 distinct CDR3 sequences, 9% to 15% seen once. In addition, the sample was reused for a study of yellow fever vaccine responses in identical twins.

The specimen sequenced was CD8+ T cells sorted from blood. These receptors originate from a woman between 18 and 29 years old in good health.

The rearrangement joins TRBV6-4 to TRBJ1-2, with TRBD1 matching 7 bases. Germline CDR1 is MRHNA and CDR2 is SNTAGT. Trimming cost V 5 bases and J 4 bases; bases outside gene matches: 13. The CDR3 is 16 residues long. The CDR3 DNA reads TGTGCCAGCAGTACCGGGACAGAAGGCTGGTCCTATGGCTACACCTTC. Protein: CASSTGTEGWSYGYTF.

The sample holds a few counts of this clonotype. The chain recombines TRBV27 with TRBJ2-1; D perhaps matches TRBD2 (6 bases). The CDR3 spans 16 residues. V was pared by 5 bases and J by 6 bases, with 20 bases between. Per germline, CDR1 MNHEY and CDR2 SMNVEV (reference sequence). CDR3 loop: CASSPQSGPTLNEQFF. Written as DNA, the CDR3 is TGTGCCAGCAGTCCGCAAAGCGGGCCCACCCTCAATGAGCAGTTCTTC.

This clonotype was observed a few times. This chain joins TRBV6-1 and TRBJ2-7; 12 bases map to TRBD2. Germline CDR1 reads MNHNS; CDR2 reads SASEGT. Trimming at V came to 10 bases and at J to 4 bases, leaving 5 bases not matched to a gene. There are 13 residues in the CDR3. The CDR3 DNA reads TGTGCCACTACCACTAGCGGGAGGTACGAGCAGTACTTC. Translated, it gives CATTTSGRYEQYF.

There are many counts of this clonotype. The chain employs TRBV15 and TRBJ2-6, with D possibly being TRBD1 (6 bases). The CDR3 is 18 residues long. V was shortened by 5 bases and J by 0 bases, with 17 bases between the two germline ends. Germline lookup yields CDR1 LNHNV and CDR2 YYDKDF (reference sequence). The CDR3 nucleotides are TGTGCCACCAGCTACCGGACAGAGAGCAACTCTGGGGCCAACGTCCTGACTTTC. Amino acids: CATSYRTESNSGANVLTF.